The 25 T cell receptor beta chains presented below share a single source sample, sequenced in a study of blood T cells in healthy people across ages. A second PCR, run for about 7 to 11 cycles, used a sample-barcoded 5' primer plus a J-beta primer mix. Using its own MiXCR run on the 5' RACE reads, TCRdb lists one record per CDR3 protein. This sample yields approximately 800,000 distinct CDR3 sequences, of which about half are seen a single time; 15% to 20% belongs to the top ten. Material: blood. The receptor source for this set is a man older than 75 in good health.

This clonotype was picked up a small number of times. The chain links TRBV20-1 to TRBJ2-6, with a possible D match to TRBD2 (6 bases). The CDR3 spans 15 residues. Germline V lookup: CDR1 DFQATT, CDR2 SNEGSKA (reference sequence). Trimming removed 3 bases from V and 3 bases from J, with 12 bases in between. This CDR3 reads CSASQGGGGANVLTF. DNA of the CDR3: TGCAGTGCTAGTCAGGGAGGTGGTGGGGCCAACGTCCTGACTTTC.

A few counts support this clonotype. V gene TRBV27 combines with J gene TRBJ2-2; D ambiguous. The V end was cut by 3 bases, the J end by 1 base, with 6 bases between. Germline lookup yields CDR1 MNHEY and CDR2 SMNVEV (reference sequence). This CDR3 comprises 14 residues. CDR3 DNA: TGTGCCAGCAGTTTCTACAGGAACACCGGGGAGCTGTTTTTT. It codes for CASSFYRNTGELFF.

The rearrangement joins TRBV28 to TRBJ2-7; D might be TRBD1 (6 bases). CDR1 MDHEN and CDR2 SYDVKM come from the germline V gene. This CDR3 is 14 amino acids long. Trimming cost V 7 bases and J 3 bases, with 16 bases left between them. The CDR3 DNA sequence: TGTGCCAGCATTGCTGGGGGCGAAAGCTACGAGCAGTACTTC. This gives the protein CASIAGGESYEQYF. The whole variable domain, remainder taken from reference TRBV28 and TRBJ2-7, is DVKVTQSSRYLVKRTGEKVFLECVQDMDHENMFWYRQDPGLGLRLIYFSYDVKMKEKGDIPEGYSVSREKKERFSLILESASTNQTSMYLCASIAGGESYEQYFGPGTRLTVT.

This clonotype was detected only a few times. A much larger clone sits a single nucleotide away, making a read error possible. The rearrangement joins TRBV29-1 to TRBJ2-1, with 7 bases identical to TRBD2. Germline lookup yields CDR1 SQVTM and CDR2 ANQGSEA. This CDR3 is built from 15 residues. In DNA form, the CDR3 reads TGCAGCGCGCAAAGGGCGGGAGAGGCCTACAATGAGCAGTCCTTC. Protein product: CSAQRAGEAYNEQSF.

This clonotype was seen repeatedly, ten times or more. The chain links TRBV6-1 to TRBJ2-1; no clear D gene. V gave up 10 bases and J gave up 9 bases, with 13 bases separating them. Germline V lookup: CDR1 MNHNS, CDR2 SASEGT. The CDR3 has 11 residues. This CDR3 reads CATGPDREQFF. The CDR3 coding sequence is TGTGCCACGGGCCCCGACCGTGAGCAGTTCTTC.

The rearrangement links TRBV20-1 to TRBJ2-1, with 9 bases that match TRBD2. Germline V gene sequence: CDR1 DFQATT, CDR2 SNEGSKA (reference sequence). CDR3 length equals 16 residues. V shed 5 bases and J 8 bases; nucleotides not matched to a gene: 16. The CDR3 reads CSAVLYSGSIRDEQFF. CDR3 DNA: TGCAGTGCTGTTTTATATAGCGGGAGTATAAGGGATGAGCAGTTCTTC.

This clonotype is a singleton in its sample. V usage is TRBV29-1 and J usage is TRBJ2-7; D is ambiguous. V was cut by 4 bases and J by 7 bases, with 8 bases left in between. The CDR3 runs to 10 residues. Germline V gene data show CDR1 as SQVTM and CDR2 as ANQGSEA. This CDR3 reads CSVGQEEQYF. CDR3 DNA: TGCAGCGTTGGGCAGGAGGAGCAGTACTTC.

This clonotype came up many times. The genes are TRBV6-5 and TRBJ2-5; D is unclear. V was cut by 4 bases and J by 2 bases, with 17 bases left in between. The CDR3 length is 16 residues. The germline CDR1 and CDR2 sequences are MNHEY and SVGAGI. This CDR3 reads CASSFFKLPGQETQYF. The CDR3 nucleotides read TGTGCCAGCAGTTTCTTCAAGTTACCAGGACAAGAGACCCAGTACTTC.

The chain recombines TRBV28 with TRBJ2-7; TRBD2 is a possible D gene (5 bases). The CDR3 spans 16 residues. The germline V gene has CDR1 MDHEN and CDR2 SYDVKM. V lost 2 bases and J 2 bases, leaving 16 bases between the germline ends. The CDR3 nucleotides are TGTGCCAGCAGTTTAGTGAGGCGGGTCGGCACCTACGAGCAGTACTTC. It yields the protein CASSLVRRVGTYEQYF.

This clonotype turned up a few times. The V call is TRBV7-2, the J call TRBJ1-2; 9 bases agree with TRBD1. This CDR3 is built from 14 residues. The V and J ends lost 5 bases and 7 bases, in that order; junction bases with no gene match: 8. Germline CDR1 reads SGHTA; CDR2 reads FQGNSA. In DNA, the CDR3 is TGTGCCAGCAGCACGAAAGGACAGGGGTCTGGCTACACCTTC. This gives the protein CASSTKGQGSGYTF.

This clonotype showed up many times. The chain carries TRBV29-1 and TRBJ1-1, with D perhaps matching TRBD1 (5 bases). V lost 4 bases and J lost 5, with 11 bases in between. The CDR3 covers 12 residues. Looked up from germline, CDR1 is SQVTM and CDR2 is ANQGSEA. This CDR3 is CSVVREGTEAFF. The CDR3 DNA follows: TGCAGCGTTGTACGGGAGGGGACTGAAGCTTTCTTT.

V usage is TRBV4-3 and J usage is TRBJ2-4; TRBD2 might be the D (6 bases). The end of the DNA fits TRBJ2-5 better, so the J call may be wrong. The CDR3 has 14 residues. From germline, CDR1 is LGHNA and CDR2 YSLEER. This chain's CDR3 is CASSQGASGETQYF. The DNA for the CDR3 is TGCGCCAGCAGCCAAGGCGCCAGCGGGGAGACCCAGTACTTC.

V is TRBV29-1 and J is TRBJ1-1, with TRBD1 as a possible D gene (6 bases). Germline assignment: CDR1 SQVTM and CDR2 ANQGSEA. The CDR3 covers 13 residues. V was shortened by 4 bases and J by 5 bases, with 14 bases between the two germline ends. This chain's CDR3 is CSVAPTGNTEAFF. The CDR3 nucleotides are TGCAGCGTTGCCCCCACAGGGAATACTGAAGCTTTCTTT.

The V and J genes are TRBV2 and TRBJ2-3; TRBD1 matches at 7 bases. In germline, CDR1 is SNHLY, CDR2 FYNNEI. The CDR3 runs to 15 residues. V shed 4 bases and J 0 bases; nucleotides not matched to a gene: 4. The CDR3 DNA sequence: TGTGCCAGCAGTGCGACAGGGACAAGCACAGATACGCAGTATTTT. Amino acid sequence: CASSATGTSTDTQYF.

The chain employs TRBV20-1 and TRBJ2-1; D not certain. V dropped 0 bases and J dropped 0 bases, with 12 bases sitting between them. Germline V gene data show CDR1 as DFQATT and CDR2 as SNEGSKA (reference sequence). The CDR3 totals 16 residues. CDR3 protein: CSARDGWRTSYNEQFF. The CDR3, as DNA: TGCAGTGCTAGAGATGGGTGGCGGACCTCCTACAATGAGCAGTTCTTC.

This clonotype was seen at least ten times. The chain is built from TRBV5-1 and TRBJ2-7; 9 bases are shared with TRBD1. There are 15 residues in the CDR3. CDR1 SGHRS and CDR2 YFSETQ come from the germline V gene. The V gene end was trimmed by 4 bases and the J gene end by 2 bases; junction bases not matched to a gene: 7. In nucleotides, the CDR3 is TGCGCCAGCAGCGAGCGGACAGGGGCGGCCTACGAGCAGTACTTC. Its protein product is CASSERTGAAYEQYF.

The CDR3 bases are TGTGCCAGCACCGGACAGCCTAATTCACCCCTCCACTTT. This gives the protein CASTGQPNSPLHF. The chain recombines TRBV2 with TRBJ1-6, with TRBD1 as a possible D gene (6 bases). The CDR3 is 13 residues long. Trimming cost V 7 bases and J 6 bases, with 10 bases left between them. CDR1 and CDR2 (germline): SNHLY, FYNNEI.

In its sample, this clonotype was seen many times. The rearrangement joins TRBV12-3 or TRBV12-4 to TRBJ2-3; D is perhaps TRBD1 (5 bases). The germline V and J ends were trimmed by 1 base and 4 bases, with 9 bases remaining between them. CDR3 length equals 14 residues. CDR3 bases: TGTGCCAGCAGTTTAGTACAGGTGGCAGATACGCAGTATTTT. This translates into CASSLVQVADTQYF.

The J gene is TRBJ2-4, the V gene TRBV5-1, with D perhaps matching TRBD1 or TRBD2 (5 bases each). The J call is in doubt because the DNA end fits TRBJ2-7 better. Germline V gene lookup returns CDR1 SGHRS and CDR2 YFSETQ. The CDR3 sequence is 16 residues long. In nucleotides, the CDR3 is TGCGCCAGCAGCTTAGGGGTTAGGGACGTACCATACGAGCAGTACTTC. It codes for CASSLGVRDVPYEQYF.

CDR3 in amino acids: CASWGGITVTQYF. The CDR3 region has the DNA TGTGCCAGCTGGGGCGGGATAACGGTGACCCAGTACTTC. The J gene is TRBJ2-7, the V gene TRBV6-2 or TRBV6-3, with D possibly being TRBD2 (6 bases). The end of the DNA fits TRBJ2-5 better, so the J call may be wrong. This CDR3 region has 13 residues. Germline V gene sequence: CDR1 MNHEY, CDR2 SVGEGT.

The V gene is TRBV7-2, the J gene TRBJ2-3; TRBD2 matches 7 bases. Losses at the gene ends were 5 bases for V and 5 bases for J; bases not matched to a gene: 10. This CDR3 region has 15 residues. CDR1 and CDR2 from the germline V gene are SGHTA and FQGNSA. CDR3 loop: CASSPYSGGIDTQYF. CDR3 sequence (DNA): TGTGCCAGCAGCCCTTACTCGGGGGGTATAGATACGCAGTATTTT.

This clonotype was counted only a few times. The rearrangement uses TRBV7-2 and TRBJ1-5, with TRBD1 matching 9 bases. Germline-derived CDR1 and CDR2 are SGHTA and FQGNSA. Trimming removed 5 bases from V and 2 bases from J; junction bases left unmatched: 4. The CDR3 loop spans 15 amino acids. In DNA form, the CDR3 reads TGTGCCAGCAGCCCCCGGGACAGGGGCAATCAGCCCCAGCATTTT. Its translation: CASSPRDRGNQPQHF.

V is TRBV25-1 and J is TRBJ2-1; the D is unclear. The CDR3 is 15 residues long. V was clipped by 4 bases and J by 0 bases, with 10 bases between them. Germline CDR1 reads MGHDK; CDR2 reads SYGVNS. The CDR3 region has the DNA TGTGCCAGCAGTGGGACGGGCCGCTCCTACAATGAGCAGTTCTTC. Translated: CASSGTGRSYNEQFF.

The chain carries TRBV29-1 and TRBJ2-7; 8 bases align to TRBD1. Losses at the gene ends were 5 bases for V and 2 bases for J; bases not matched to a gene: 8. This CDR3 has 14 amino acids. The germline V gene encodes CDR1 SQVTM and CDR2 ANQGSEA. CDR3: CSVQTGAPPYEQYF. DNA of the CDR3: TGCAGCGTTCAGACAGGGGCGCCGCCCTACGAGCAGTACTTC.

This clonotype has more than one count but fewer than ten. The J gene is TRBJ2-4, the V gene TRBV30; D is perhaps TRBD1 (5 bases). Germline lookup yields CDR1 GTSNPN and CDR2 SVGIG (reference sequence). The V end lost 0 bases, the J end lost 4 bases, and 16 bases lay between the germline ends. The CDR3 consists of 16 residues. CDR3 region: CAWSVISVDSKNIQYF. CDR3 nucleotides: TGTGCCTGGAGTGTAATTAGTGTCGACAGTAAAAACATTCAGTACTTC.